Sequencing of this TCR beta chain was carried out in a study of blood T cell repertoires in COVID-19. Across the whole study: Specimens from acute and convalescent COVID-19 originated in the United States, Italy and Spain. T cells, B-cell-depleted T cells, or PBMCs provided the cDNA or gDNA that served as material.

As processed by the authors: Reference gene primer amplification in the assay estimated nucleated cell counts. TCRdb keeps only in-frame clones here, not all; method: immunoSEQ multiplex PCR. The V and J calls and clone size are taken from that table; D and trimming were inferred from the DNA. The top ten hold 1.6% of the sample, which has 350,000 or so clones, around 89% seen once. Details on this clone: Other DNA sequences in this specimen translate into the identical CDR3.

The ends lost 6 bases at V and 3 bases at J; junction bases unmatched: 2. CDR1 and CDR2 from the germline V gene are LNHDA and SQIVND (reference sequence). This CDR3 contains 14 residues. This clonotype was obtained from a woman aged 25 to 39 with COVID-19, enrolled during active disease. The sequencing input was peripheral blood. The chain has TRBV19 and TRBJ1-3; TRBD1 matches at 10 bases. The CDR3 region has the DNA TGTGCCAGTAGGGACAGGGGGGGTGGAAACACCATATATTTT. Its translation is CASRDRGGGNTIYF. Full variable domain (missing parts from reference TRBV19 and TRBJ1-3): DGGITQSPKYLFRKEGQNVTLSCEQNLNHDAMYWYRQDPGQGLRLIYYSQIVNDFQKGDIAEGYSVSREKKESFPLTVTSAQKNPTAFYLCASRDRGGGNTIYFGEGSWLTVV.